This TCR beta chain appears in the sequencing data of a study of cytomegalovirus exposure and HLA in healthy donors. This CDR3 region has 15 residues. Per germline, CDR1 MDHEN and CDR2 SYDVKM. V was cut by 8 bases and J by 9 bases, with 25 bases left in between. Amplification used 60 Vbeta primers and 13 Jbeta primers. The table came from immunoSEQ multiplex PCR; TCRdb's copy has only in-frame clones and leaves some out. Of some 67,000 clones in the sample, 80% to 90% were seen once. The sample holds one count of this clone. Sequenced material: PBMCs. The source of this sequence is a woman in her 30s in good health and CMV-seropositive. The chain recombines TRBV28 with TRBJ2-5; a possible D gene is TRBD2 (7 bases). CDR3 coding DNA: TGTGCCAGCTGGGAGGGCGGGGGCCCGATTTTAGCCCAGTACTTC. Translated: CASWEGGGPILAQYF.